These 31 T cell receptor beta chains originate from one sample sequenced in a study of CD4+ T cells in melanoma. Sequencing used immunoSEQ multiplex PCR; TCRdb keeps in-frame clones, though not all of them. Of about 13,000 clones listed, 68% are singletons. The specimen was cells from a culture (not recorded whether cultured in vitro). The receptors were gathered from a human donor with melanoma.

This clone was picked up a small number of times. The DNA of the CDR3 is TGTGCCAGCAGTAGGCCTAGCTCCTACAATGAGCAGTTCTTC. This codes for CASSRPSSYNEQFF. The rearrangement links TRBV27 to TRBJ2-1; D is unresolved. The CDR3 totals 14 residues. The V gene's germline CDR1 is MNHEY and CDR2 SMNVEV (reference sequence). Trimming removed 5 bases at V and 0 bases at J, with 8 bases between.

This chain uses TRBV5-5 with TRBJ2-7; D remains ambiguous. CDR1 is SGHKS, CDR2 YYEKEE, per germline (reference sequence). V dropped 5 bases and J dropped 2 bases, with 11 bases sitting between them. This CDR3 contains 13 residues. The CDR3 sequence: CASRGIYTYEQYF. As DNA, the CDR3 is TGTGCCAGCAGGGGAATCTATACCTACGAGCAGTACTTC.

The chain employs TRBV5-1 and TRBJ1-1, with 8 bases identical to TRBD1. Looked up from germline, CDR1 is SGHRS and CDR2 is YFSETQ. The CDR3 loop spans 13 amino acids. J gave up 8 bases and V 4 bases, and 7 bases lay outside the gene matches. The DNA of the CDR3 is TGCGCCAGCAGCGGGACGGGACAGGCCGAAGCTTTCTTT. Protein product: CASSGTGQAEAFF.

The chain links TRBV6-1 to TRBJ2-5; unclear D gene. This CDR3 is built from 14 residues. Germline loops: CDR1 MNHNS, CDR2 SASEGT. V dropped 1 base and J dropped 3 bases, with 9 bases sitting between them. CDR3 residues: CASSEEESKETQYF. The CDR3 nucleotides are TGTGCCAGCAGTGAAGAAGAGTCTAAAGAGACCCAGTACTTC.

This clone is categorized as medium-sized. This chain connects TRBV2 to TRBJ1-2; D possibly corresponds to TRBD1 (5 bases). The V gene's germline CDR1 is SNHLY and CDR2 FYNNEI. The germline V and J ends were trimmed by 4 bases and 0 bases, with 12 bases remaining between them. This CDR3 is built from 15 residues. Here the CDR3 reads CASSVVQDPNYGYTF. The DNA of the CDR3 is TGTGCCAGCAGTGTAGTACAGGACCCTAACTATGGCTACACCTTC.

This sequence joins TRBV28 and TRBJ1-4; a possible D gene is TRBD1 (5 bases). The V gene's germline CDR1 is MDHEN and CDR2 SYDVKM. Trimming took 6 bases from V and 6 from J, leaving 14 bases between them. The CDR3 has 14 residues. The CDR3 nucleotides read TGTGCCAGCAGCGATGGGGGGTTATATGAAAAACTGTTTTTT. Protein sequence: CASSDGGLYEKLFF.

V and J are TRBV6-6 and TRBJ1-4, with D maybe TRBD1 (6 bases). The V gene's germline CDR1 is MNHNY and CDR2 SVGAGI (reference sequence). Trimming took 11 bases from V and 8 from J, leaving 15 bases between them. This CDR3 is built from 12 residues. CDR3 bases: TGTGCCGGGGGGGCGCTCGGGGAAAAACTGTTTTTT. Translating it yields CAGGALGEKLFF.

The V call is TRBV7-8, the J call TRBJ1-2; D is possibly TRBD1 (5 bases). Germline assignment: CDR1 SGHVS and CDR2 FQNEAQ. This CDR3 region has 14 residues. V was shortened by 4 bases and J by 1 base, with 10 bases between the two germline ends. As DNA, the CDR3 is TGTGCCAGCAGCTCCGGGGGGGATAACTATGGCTACACCTTC. Translation: CASSSGGDNYGYTF.

This sequence joins TRBV7-9 and TRBJ2-1; TRBD1 matches 10 bases. The CDR3 totals 15 residues. The trim removed 4 bases at V and 9 bases at J, leaving 9 bases unmatched. The germline gives CDR1 SEHNR, CDR2 FQNEAQ (reference sequence). CDR3 protein: CASSSTGGAMGEQFF. CDR3 DNA: TGTGCCAGCAGCTCGACAGGGGGCGCGATGGGTGAGCAGTTCTTC.

The sample holds a few counts of this clone. V usage is TRBV2 and J usage is TRBJ1-5, with 7 nucleotides matching TRBD1. CDR1 is SNHLY and CDR2 is FYNNEI in the germline V gene. Trimming at V came to 4 bases and at J to 2 bases, leaving 2 bases not matched to a gene. This CDR3 comprises 14 residues. The CDR3 bases are TGTGCCAGCAGTGGAGGACAGGGCAATCAGCCCCAGCATTTT. It specifies CASSGGQGNQPQHF.

The chain uses TRBV2 and TRBJ2-3; no clear D. V gave up 4 bases and J gave up 14 bases, with 19 bases separating them. Germline-derived CDR1 and CDR2 are SNHLY and FYNNEI. The CDR3 loop spans 13 amino acids. The CDR3: CASSGMPVSFPYF. The CDR3 DNA reads TGTGCCAGCAGTGGAATGCCGGTATCCTTCCCGTATTTT.

CDR3 nucleotide sequence: TGTGCCAGTGAACCGAGGGGGCGGTCAGGGGAGCAGTACTTC. Its translation: CASEPRGRSGEQYF. This chain connects TRBV19 to TRBJ2-7, with 7 bases matching TRBD1. V lost 8 bases and J lost 7; bases outside the gene matches: 14. The CDR3 runs 14 residues. Germline assignment: CDR1 LNHDA and CDR2 SQIVND (reference sequence). Full variable domain (remainder filled in from reference TRBV19 and TRBJ2-7): DGGITQSPKYLFRKEGQNVTLSCEQNLNHDAMYWYRQDPGQGLRLIYYSQIVNDFQKGDIAEGYSVSREKKESFPLTVTSAQKNPTAFYLCASEPRGRSGEQYFGPGTRLTVT.

This clone was counted only a few times. This chain uses TRBV27 with TRBJ1-2; 7 bases agree with TRBD1. V shed 8 bases and J 2 bases; nucleotides not matched to a gene: 8. Germline CDR1 and CDR2: MNHEY and SMNVEV (reference sequence). CDR3 length equals 14 residues. The CDR3 DNA follows: TGTGCCAGCTGGCGACAGGGAGTAAACTATGGCTACACCTTC. This translates into CASWRQGVNYGYTF.

This chain links TRBV7-2 with TRBJ2-7, with D tentatively TRBD1 (6 bases). Trimming removed 4 bases at V and 2 bases at J, with 18 bases between. CDR1 is SGHTA, CDR2 FQGNSA, per germline. The CDR3 totals 16 residues. This CDR3 is CASSSLFGTPAYEQYF. The CDR3 DNA sequence: TGTGCCAGCAGCTCACTATTCGGGACACCCGCCTACGAGCAGTACTTC.

The chain recombines TRBV5-1 with TRBJ2-7; TRBD1 or TRBD2 may be the D gene (7 bases each). Trimming took 0 bases from V and 3 from J, leaving 16 bases between them. The CDR3 length is 16 residues. Germline V gene lookup returns CDR1 SGHRS and CDR2 YFSETQ. CDR3 bases: TGCGCCAGCAGCTTGGGTCCAGGGGGGGGGATCTACGAGCAGTACTTC. This encodes CASSLGPGGGIYEQYF.

The chain carries TRBV7-3 and TRBJ1-3, with D hard to call. The germline V gene has CDR1 SGHTA and CDR2 FQGTGA. The V gene lost 2 bases and the J gene lost 0 bases, with 11 bases spanning the gap. This CDR3 spans 16 amino acids. Written as DNA, the CDR3 is TGTGCCAGCAGCTTAGGCCCGCGGAACTCTGGAAACACCATATATTTT. It is translated as CASSLGPRNSGNTIYF. The full variable domain, rest sourced from reference TRBV7-3 and TRBJ1-3, is GAGVSQTPSNKVTEKGKYVELRCDPISGHTALYWYRQSLGQGPEFLIYFQGTGAADDSGLPNDRFFAVRPEGSVSTLKIQRTERGDSAVYLCASSLGPRNSGNTIYFGEGSWLTVV.

The chain has TRBV11-3 and TRBJ2-7; 9 positions agree with TRBD1. The V gene end was trimmed by 5 bases and the J gene end by 6 bases; junction bases not matched to a gene: 8. This CDR3 region has 14 residues. Looked up from germline, CDR1 is SGHNT and CDR2 is YENEEA. DNA for the CDR3: TGTGCCAGCAGCCACCGGGACAGGGCGGCCGAGCAGTACTTC. This codes for CASSHRDRAAEQYF.

V is TRBV30 and J is TRBJ1-1; a possible D gene is TRBD1 (6 bases). The CDR3 sequence is 13 residues long. CDR1 and CDR2 from the germline V gene are GTSNPN and SVGIG (reference sequence). Deletions cut 8 bases from V and 3 bases from J, with 16 bases between. Here the CDR3 DNA reads TGTGCCAGCTCCCAGGGGACCCACACTGAAGCTTTCTTT. Its protein is CASSQGTHTEAFF.

The gene calls are TRBV6-6 and TRBJ2-7; D tentatively reads TRBD1 or TRBD2 (5 bases each). The germline gives CDR1 MNHNY, CDR2 SVGAGI (reference sequence). The CDR3 spans 13 residues. The V gene lost 5 bases and the J gene lost 7 bases, with 15 bases spanning the gap. The CDR3 sequence is CASSGTLDSEQYF. CDR3 bases: TGTGCCAGCAGTGGGACCCTTGATAGTGAGCAGTACTTC.

This clone was counted between two and nine times. V and J are TRBV5-1 and TRBJ1-1; no clear D. Germline values: CDR1 SGHRS, CDR2 YFSETQ. The V gene lost 5 bases and the J gene lost 4 bases, with 15 bases spanning the gap. The CDR3 is 14 residues long. In nucleotides, the CDR3 is TGCGCCAGCAGTACGCAGCCCTCGGCCACTGAAGCTTTCTTT. The encoded protein is CASSTQPSATEAFF.

The chain uses TRBV5-1 and TRBJ2-2; 8 nucleotides agree with TRBD2. Germline V gives CDR1 SGHRS, CDR2 YFSETQ. The CDR3 sequence is 16 residues long. The V and J ends lost 2 bases and 2 bases, in that order; junction bases with no gene match: 5. The CDR3 is CASSFPGGPNTGELFF. As DNA, the CDR3 is TGCGCCAGCAGCTTCCCGGGGGGGCCTAACACCGGGGAGCTGTTTTTT. The variable domain in full, with the rest retrieved from reference TRBV5-1 and TRBJ2-2, is KAGVTQTPRYLIKTRGQQVTLSCSPISGHRSVSWYQQTPGQGLQFLFEYFSETQRNKGNFPGRFSGRQFSNSRSEMNVSTLELGDSALYLCASSFPGGPNTGELFFGEGSRLTVL.

CDR3 protein: CASTPQGLLATNEKLFF. The CDR3, as DNA: TGCGCCAGCACCCCCCAGGGCCTACTTGCAACTAATGAAAAACTGTTTTTT. The chain employs TRBV5-1 and TRBJ1-4; weak D call: TRBD1 (5 bases). Germline-derived CDR1 and CDR2 are SGHRS and YFSETQ. Between the trimmed V and J ends, which lost 6 bases and 0 bases, there was a span of 18 bases. This CDR3 comprises 17 residues.

The CDR3 DNA sequence: TGTGCCAGCAGGGTTCGCCCAGAGGCCCTTGGCTACACCTTC. This encodes CASRVRPEALGYTF. The chain employs TRBV5-4 and TRBJ1-2; D ambiguous. V was trimmed by 5 bases and J by 7 bases, leaving 18 bases between them. CDR1 is SGHNT, CDR2 YYREEE, per germline (reference sequence). There are 14 residues in the CDR3.

This clone occurred once. The rearrangement joins TRBV11-3 to TRBJ1-1, with D possibly TRBD1 on 6 matching bases. V was clipped by 5 bases and J by 1 base, with 14 bases between them. This CDR3 has 15 amino acids. Per germline, CDR1 SGHNT and CDR2 YENEEA. CDR3 in amino acids: CASSQGGGWNTEAFF. The CDR3 DNA follows: TGTGCCAGCAGCCAAGGGGGGGGATGGAACACTGAAGCTTTCTTT.

The chain couples TRBV5-1 to TRBJ1-1; the D gene is possibly TRBD1 (5 bases). There are 16 residues in the CDR3. Germline V CDR1 and CDR2: SGHRS, YFSETQ. V was cut by 4 bases and J by 1 base, with 17 bases left in between. The CDR3 sequence: CASSRVGGVANTEAFF. CDR3 coding DNA: TGCGCCAGCAGCCGCGTTGGAGGGGTGGCGAACACTGAAGCTTTCTTT. Based on the CDR3 plus reference TRBV5-1 and TRBJ1-1, the full variable domain is KAGVTQTPRYLIKTRGQQVTLSCSPISGHRSVSWYQQTPGQGLQFLFEYFSETQRNKGNFPGRFSGRQFSNSRSEMNVSTLELGDSALYLCASSRVGGVANTEAFFGQGTRLTVV.

The rearrangement links TRBV30 to TRBJ1-6; 9 bases fit TRBD1. V was pared by 7 bases and J by 7 bases, with 8 bases of the junction left unmatched. Germline assignment: CDR1 GTSNPN and CDR2 SVGIG (reference sequence). This CDR3 region has 14 residues. The CDR3, as DNA: TGTGCCTTTCAACTCGGGACAGGGAATTCACCCCTCCACTTT. This translates into CAFQLGTGNSPLHF.

This clone has a single count. This chain uses TRBV2 with TRBJ2-1; D possibly corresponds to TRBD2 (5 bases). The CDR3 loop spans 13 amino acids. Trimming stripped 6 bases from V and 9 bases from J, with 15 bases between. CDR1 is SNHLY, CDR2 FYNNEI, per germline. The CDR3 reads CASRDLSEGEQFF. In nucleotides, the CDR3 is TGTGCCAGCAGGGACTTGAGCGAAGGTGAGCAGTTCTTC.

There are a few counts of this clone. The J gene is TRBJ1-6, the V gene TRBV19; D uncertain. V was pared by 2 bases and J by 8 bases, with 7 bases between. The germline CDR1 and CDR2 sequences are LNHDA and SQIVND (reference sequence). The CDR3 sequence is 13 residues long. The CDR3 nucleotides read TGTGCCAGTAGTATACGACCCGATTCACCCCTCCACTTT. Translating gives CASSIRPDSPLHF. Drawing the rest from reference TRBV19 and TRBJ1-6, the complete variable domain is DGGITQSPKYLFRKEGQNVTLSCEQNLNHDAMYWYRQDPGQGLRLIYYSQIVNDFQKGDIAEGYSVSREKKESFPLTVTSAQKNPTAFYLCASSIRPDSPLHFGNGTRLTVT.

The rearrangement uses TRBV2 and TRBJ1-5, with a tentative D call TRBD1 (5 bases). The V gene lost 8 bases and the J gene lost 6 bases, with 17 bases spanning the gap. Germline V gene sequence: CDR1 SNHLY, CDR2 FYNNEI. This CDR3 is built from 14 residues. The CDR3, as DNA: TGTGCCAGCCGCGCGGGGGGGGGAACTCAGCCCCAGCATTTT. This codes for CASRAGGGTQPQHF.

This clone came up a few times. An end of the junction does not agree with germline; a read error may underlie this. The chain links TRBV7-7 to TRBJ2-6; unclear D gene. CDR1 and CDR2 (germline): SSHAT, FNYEAQ (reference sequence). CDR3 length: 15 residues. CDR3 region: CASSPNSAGANVLTF. As DNA, the CDR3 is TGTGCTAGCAGTCCAAATTCTGCTGGGGCCAACGTCCTGACTTTC.

The DNA for the CDR3 is TGTGCCAGCAGCAGTACGCGGGGGACAAACATTCAGTACTTC. Translation gives CASSSTRGTNIQYF. This chain uses TRBV7-2 with TRBJ2-4; 7 bases align to TRBD2. CDR3 size: 14 residues. V shed 5 bases and J 6 bases; nucleotides not matched to a gene: 7. Germline V gene data show CDR1 as SGHTA and CDR2 as FQGNSA.